Presented here are 9 T cell receptor beta chains from one specimen sequenced in a study of blood T cells in healthy people across ages. The second PCR ran about 7 to 12 cycles with a sample-barcoded 5' primer and J-beta primers. TCRdb processed the 5' RACE reads anew with MiXCR; each CDR3 protein has one entry. The sample has some 1.4 million distinct CDR3 sequences, 40% to 50% seen once. The specimen was blood. Receptors originate from a woman aged 18 to 35 in good health.

This clonotype was seen more than once but under ten times. This chain connects TRBV11-2 to TRBJ2-3; D may match TRBD1 or TRBD2 (6 bases each). With 2 bases removed from V and 0 bases from J, the gap between germline ends came to 15 bases. Germline CDR1 and CDR2: SGHAT and FQNNGV. The CDR3 is made up of 17 amino acids. The CDR3 region has the DNA TGTGCCAGCAGCTTATGGATGAGGGGGGTTAGCACAGATACGCAGTATTTT. Encoded protein: CASSLWMRGVSTDTQYF. Looking up the rest from reference TRBV11-2 and TRBJ2-3 gives the full variable domain: EAGVAQSPRYKIIEKRQSVAFWCNPISGHATLYWYQQILGQGPKLLIQFQNNGVVDDSQLPKDRFSAERLKGVDSTLKIQPAKLEDSAVYLCASSLWMRGVSTDTQYFGPGTRLTVL.

The CDR3 DNA reads as TGCGCCAGCAGCCCTGCAGCGGGGGGGTACCAAGAGACCCAGTACTTC. Residues: CASSPAAGGYQETQYF. The rearrangement links TRBV5-1 to TRBJ2-5; 10 bases fit TRBD2. Germline CDR1 reads SGHRS; CDR2 reads YFSETQ. The CDR3 is 16 amino acids. The trim removed 4 bases at V and 0 bases at J, leaving 6 bases unmatched. Full variable domain (rest looked up from reference TRBV5-1 and TRBJ2-5): KAGVTQTPRYLIKTRGQQVTLSCSPISGHRSVSWYQQTPGQGLQFLFEYFSETQRNKGNFPGRFSGRQFSNSRSEMNVSTLELGDSALYLCASSPAAGGYQETQYFGPGTRLLVL.

The gene calls are TRBV21-1 and TRBJ2-5; TRBD2, as called in the table, went unchecked against the DNA. TRBV21-1 is recorded as a pseudogene. The length of the CDR3 is 15 residues. The CDR3 DNA sequence: TGTGCCAGCAGCCCCGGACTAGCGGGGCCCAAGGAGCAGTACTTC. Translating gives CASSPGLAGPKEQYF.

This clonotype was observed a handful of times. The CDR3 region is CSVESWNEQYF. The CDR3 nucleotides are TGCAGCGTTGAATCCTGGAACGAGCAGTACTTC. The chain has TRBV29-1 and TRBJ2-7, with D uncertain. The germline V and J ends were trimmed by 2 bases and 5 bases, with 7 bases remaining between them. Germline CDR1 is SQVTM and CDR2 is ANQGSEA. This CDR3 is built from 11 residues.

This clonotype was counted between two and nine times. V usage is TRBV5-1 and J usage is TRBJ2-2; perhaps TRBD2 as D (6 bases). The CDR3 is made up of 15 amino acids. Per germline, CDR1 SGHRS and CDR2 YFSETQ. Trimming left V 0 bases short and J 2 bases short, with 8 bases between. In nucleotides, the CDR3 is TGCGCCAGCAGCTTGGCGGGAGAAAACACCGGGGAGCTGTTTTTT. Amino acid sequence: CASSLAGENTGELFF.

This clonotype appeared a few times. This chain connects TRBV7-2 to TRBJ2-1; the match to TRBD1 covers 9 bases. Germline loops: CDR1 SGHTA, CDR2 FQGNSA. The junction had 8 bases not matched to a gene; V was cut back by 1 base and J by 10 bases. The CDR3 has 15 residues. CDR3 nucleotides: TGTGCCAGCAGCTTAGAAGGGACAGGGTTGCGCGAGCAGTTCTTC. Protein: CASSLEGTGLREQFF.

The V gene is TRBV7-6, the J gene TRBJ2-5, with D tentatively TRBD2 (6 bases). Germline CDR1 SGHVS, CDR2 FNYEAQ. The CDR3 is made up of 15 amino acids. Trimming pared 1 base from V and 2 bases from J, leaving 11 bases between. The CDR3 protein is CASSLGRDWQETQYF. In nucleotides, the CDR3 is TGTGCCAGCAGCTTAGGTCGGGACTGGCAAGAGACCCAGTACTTC.

This clonotype turned up a few times. The chain links TRBV6-1 to TRBJ1-2; D is perhaps TRBD1 (5 bases). In germline, CDR1 is MNHNS, CDR2 SASEGT. The V end was cut by 6 bases, the J end by 2 bases, with 22 bases between. The CDR3 is made up of 17 amino acids. The CDR3 region is CASSTEQGINGNYGYTF. The CDR3 DNA follows: TGTGCCAGCAGCACGGAGCAGGGTATAAACGGGAACTATGGCTACACCTTC.

The chain is built from TRBV5-1 and TRBJ2-1; 10 bases align to TRBD1. The germline gives CDR1 SGHRS, CDR2 YFSETQ. With 4 bases clipped from V and 8 bases from J, the junction kept 6 bases outside the gene matches. There are 14 residues in the CDR3. CDR3 DNA: TGCGCCAGCAGCCGACAGGGGGCTGGCCATGAGCAGTTCTTC. The encoded protein is CASSRQGAGHEQFF. The variable domain in full, with the rest retrieved from reference TRBV5-1 and TRBJ2-1, is KAGVTQTPRYLIKTRGQQVTLSCSPISGHRSVSWYQQTPGQGLQFLFEYFSETQRNKGNFPGRFSGRQFSNSRSEMNVSTLELGDSALYLCASSRQGAGHEQFFGPGTRLTVL.